Included here is one TCR beta chain sequence, with context. This clonotype appeared many times. The antigen it recognizes is unknown. Base qualities are missing; no much larger clone stands one base away. Hyperthyroidism patients were newly diagnosed, had a disease duration of under 2 months, and were aged 18 to 65 years. Exclusion was applied to patients with uncontrolled infections, other autoimmune diseases, pregnancy or lactation. Clinical symptoms, serum thyroxine and TRAb, thyroid ultrasound, and orbital computed tomography formed the basis for the diagnoses. Blood from progressor patients was collected at the time of first diagnosis with hyperthyroidism, before any ophthalmopathy symptoms had appeared. PBMCs were isolated from more than 9 ml of fresh peripheral blood by Ficoll-Paque density gradient centrifugation. Patients classed as progressors first received a Graves' hyperthyroidism diagnosis and then went on to develop ophthalmopathy during follow-up. Trizol reagent was used to extract total RNA, and RNA quality was then checked on an Agilent 2100 Bioanalyzer.

This sample is part of a study of T cells in Graves' hyperthyroidism and ophthalmopathy (dated by TCRdb to the late 2010s). As for the study more broadly: Peripheral blood was sampled at the time of initial diagnosis, prior to any treatment. To identify TCR V-J signatures that set the groups apart, the researchers used a discovery cohort of about a hundred patients, made up of about 44 with Graves' ophthalmopathy and some 58 with stable Graves' hyperthyroidism. Whether ophthalmopathy could be predicted prospectively was tested in an independent validation cohort made up of under 20 hyperthyroidism patients plus 17 patients who later progressed to ophthalmopathy. The 100 or so discovery patients were divided at random into training and test sets in a 7:3 ratio. The study also compared thyroid tissue and blood T-cell repertoires from several Graves' hyperthyroidism patients. Once sampling was done, hyperthyroidism patients were given methimazole at a starting dose of 30 mg daily, whereas ophthalmopathy patients were given high-dose intravenous methylprednisolone. The paper reports TCR Vbeta CDR3 sequencing of 135 peripheral blood samples: 43 ophthalmopathy, some 80 hyperthyroidism and around 17 progressor patients. Here is what the overall study found, with its caveats: A 13 V-J signature model separated ophthalmopathy from stable hyperthyroidism, with approximately 86% sensitivity and roughly 81% specificity in cross-validation and 80%/75% in testing. Most expanded thyroid clonotypes (frequency above 0.001) were also detected in blood, suggesting blood repertoires may reflect thyroid immune responses. In validation, the model predicted progression to ophthalmopathy a median of roughly 6.2 months before onset, with about 64% sensitivity and about 72% specificity. Sample size was not statistically predetermined, and blinding of investigators to group allocation was not performed.

V trim: 3 bases; J trim: 4 bases; unmatched bases: 4. Sequences MDHEN (CDR1) and SYDVKM (CDR2) are obtained from the germline V gene. The CDR3 sequence holds 16 residues, the cysteine and phenylalanine included. Only the CDR3 DNA stays, 48 bases, in frame from base 1. TCR beta CDR3 regions were amplified from RNA transcripts. A first-round RT-PCR of the TCR CDR3 used the HTBI primer set with the Qiagen OneStep RT-PCR kit. A second multiplex PCR round built the libraries, followed by size selection and purification. Libraries were sequenced paired-end with 100 bp reads on an Illumina HiSeq2000. For the original study's pipeline: Raw data were processed with SOAPnuke, discarding reads with adapters, uncalled bases, mean Phred below 15, or no exact constant-primer or identifier match. COPE v1.2.5 was used to merge the high-quality paired reads, and each unique nucleotide sequence was defined as a clonotype. MiTCR v1.1 was used to align clonotypes to the IMGT TRBV, TRBD and TRBJ reference segments. Analysis was restricted to V-J combinations with a frequency above 0.0001, which covered over 98% of repertoires. A TCS score was defined as the ratio between F50 (clonal expansion) and ExV (chaos), using BLOSUM62-based TCRdist between CDR3 peptides within each V-J. Welch's t-statistics and random forest reduced approximately 520 V-J features to 13, which were used in a naive Bayes classifier (R e1071). Starting from the raw public reads, TCRdb applied fastp trimming at Q25, assembled clones with MiXCR and retained in-frame beta chains. Entries are consolidated by CDR3 protein sequence, retaining the most common genes and DNA. These V and J calls rely on TCRdb rather than the paper's analysis. The sample contains around 350,000 distinct CDR3 sequences, less than 20% of them found a single time. The ten largest clones add up to 28% of the sample.

Sequenced sample: blood. The rearrangement combines TRBV28 with TRBJ2-3, with 13 bases aligning to TRBD2. This clonotype originated in a woman between 18 and 30 years old with Graves' hyperthyroidism that later progressed to Graves' ophthalmopathy. The DNA sequence is as follows: TGTGCCAGCAGTTTGAGACTAGCGGGAGGTTCAGATACGCAGTATTTT. This encodes CASSLRLAGGSDTQYF.